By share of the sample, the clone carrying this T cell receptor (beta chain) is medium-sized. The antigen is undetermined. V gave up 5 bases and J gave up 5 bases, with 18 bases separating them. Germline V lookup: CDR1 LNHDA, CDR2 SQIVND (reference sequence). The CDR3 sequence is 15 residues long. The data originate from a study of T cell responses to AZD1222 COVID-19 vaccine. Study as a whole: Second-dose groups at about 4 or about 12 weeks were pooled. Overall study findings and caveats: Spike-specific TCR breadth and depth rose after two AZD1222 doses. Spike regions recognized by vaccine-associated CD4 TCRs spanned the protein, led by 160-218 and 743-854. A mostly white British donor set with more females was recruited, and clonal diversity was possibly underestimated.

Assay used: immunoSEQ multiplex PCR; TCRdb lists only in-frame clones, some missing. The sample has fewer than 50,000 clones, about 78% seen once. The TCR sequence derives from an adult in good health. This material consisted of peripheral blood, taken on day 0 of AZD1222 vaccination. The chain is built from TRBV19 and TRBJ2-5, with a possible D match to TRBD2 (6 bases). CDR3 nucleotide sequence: TGTGCCAGTAGTCCACGACTAGAGGGAATCGAGACCCAGTACTTC. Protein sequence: CASSPRLEGIETQYF.